This TCR beta chain was recorded in a study of T cell repertoires in cytomegalovirus infection. As regards this clonotype: The antigen remains undetermined.

The length of the CDR3 is 14 residues. Per the germline V gene, CDR1 is SGHAT and CDR2 is FQNNGV. V was cut by 4 bases and J by 3 bases, with 13 bases left in between. From the reads, TCRdb called clonotypes with MiXCR, one entry per CDR3 protein. The sample includes approximately 730,000 distinct CDR3 sequences, roughly 29% of them seen just once. The chain employs TRBV11-2 and TRBJ2-7; D possibly corresponds to TRBD1 (6 bases). The origin of this receptor is a human donor in good health (CMV status not recorded). Some clones in this sample may be carry-over from other donors' samples. Here the sequenced sample was cultured CD8+ T cells from PBMCs, taken from culture after CMV antigen stimulation. For the CDR3, the DNA is TGTGCCAGCAGCTCCTGGACAGATAACTACGAGCAGTACTTC. Protein product: CASSSWTDNYEQYF.